One sample yielded the 19 T cell receptor beta chains listed below, sequenced in a study of cytomegalovirus exposure and HLA in healthy donors. Using immunoSEQ multiplex PCR, the repertoire was profiled, and TCRdb retains in-frame clones only, with some absent. The data show over 80,000 clones, around 85% seen once. The sequenced sample consisted of PBMCs. These receptors all come from a man between 18 and 35 years old in good health and CMV-seropositive.

The rearrangement links TRBV5-4 to TRBJ2-7; D is possibly TRBD1 (7 bases). This CDR3 is built from 14 residues. Between the trimmed V and J ends, which lost 4 bases and 4 bases, there was a span of 15 bases. Germline assignment: CDR1 SGHNT and CDR2 YYREEE (reference sequence). The CDR3 here is CASSPDRRGYEQYF. The CDR3, as DNA: TGTGCCAGCAGCCCGGACAGGAGGGGGTACGAGCAGTACTTC.

This clone showed up just a few times. The chain joins TRBV6-1 to TRBJ1-5, with D perhaps matching TRBD1 (6 bases). Germline CDR1 reads MNHNS; CDR2 reads SASEGT. CDR3 length: 16 amino acids. Trimming took 0 bases from V and 1 from J, leaving 10 bases between them. CDR3 sequence: CASSEAGQGSNQPQHF. Here the CDR3 DNA reads TGTGCCAGCAGTGAAGCGGGGCAGGGGAGCAATCAGCCCCAGCATTTT.

The genes are TRBV6-1 and TRBJ2-1; D might be TRBD2 (5 bases). Trimming shortened V by 5 bases and J by 3 bases, and 14 bases separated the two germline ends. Germline CDR1 MNHNS, CDR2 SASEGT. The CDR3 spans 15 residues. As DNA, the CDR3 is TGTGCCAGCAGTCATAGCGAAGCGGACTACAATGAGCAGTTCTTC. Amino acid sequence: CASSHSEADYNEQFF.

A few counts support this clone. This rearrangement joins TRBV2 to TRBJ1-5; 7 positions match TRBD1. This CDR3 is 14 amino acids long. Per the germline V gene, CDR1 is SNHLY and CDR2 is FYNNEI. Trimming cost V 6 bases and J 6 bases; bases outside gene matches: 8. This CDR3 reads CASRVTGESQPQHF. In nucleotides, the CDR3 is TGTGCCAGCAGAGTAACAGGGGAGTCTCAGCCCCAGCATTTT.

The CDR3 DNA sequence: TGTGCCAGCAGCGTGACAGGGGCGGGTGAAAAACTGTTTTTT. It specifies CASSVTGAGEKLFF. The chain couples TRBV5-6 to TRBJ1-4, with 8 bases identical to TRBD1. The germline CDR1 and CDR2 sequences are SGHDT and YYEEEE. The CDR3 contains 14 residues. V lost 4 bases to trimming and J lost 7 bases; unmatched junction nucleotides: 6.

The genes are TRBV7-6 and TRBJ2-7, with TRBD2 matching over 15 bases. Per germline, CDR1 SGHVS and CDR2 FNYEAQ. The CDR3 is 16 residues long. The J segment lost 5 bases and the V segment lost 4 bases, leaving 6 bases of the junction unmatched. The CDR3 sequence: CASSSAGTSGRNEQYF. The DNA of the CDR3 is TGTGCCAGCAGCTCGGCCGGGACTAGCGGGAGGAACGAGCAGTACTTC.

The CDR3 DNA reads as TGCGCCAGCAGCACGGACAGGGGGCCAGAGACCCAGTACTTC. As protein: CASSTDRGPETQYF. V and J are TRBV5-1 and TRBJ2-5; TRBD1 matches at 11 bases. V dropped 4 bases and J dropped 4; count of bases not matched to a gene: 3. The CDR3 has 14 residues. The V gene's germline CDR1 is SGHRS and CDR2 YFSETQ.

The table lists this clone with a few counts. The gene calls are TRBV20-1 and TRBJ2-7; D is ambiguous. Germline CDR1 is DFQATT and CDR2 is SNEGSKA (reference sequence). The CDR3 has 11 residues. V lost 0 bases and J 4 bases, leaving 4 bases between the germline ends. The DNA for the CDR3 is TGCAGTGCTAGAGATGCGTACGAGCAGTACTTC. Translation: CSARDAYEQYF.

The J gene is TRBJ2-7, the V gene TRBV6-6, with TRBD2 matching 8 bases. Germline CDR1 and CDR2: MNHNY and SVGAGI (reference sequence). The V and J ends lost 10 bases and 1 base, in that order; junction bases with no gene match: 12. CDR3 length equals 15 residues. The CDR3 here is CATAYTREESYEQYF. CDR3 coding DNA: TGTGCCACGGCCTATACGCGGGAGGAGTCCTACGAGCAGTACTTC.

CDR3 sequence: CASIRTSGLNEQFF. The CDR3, as DNA: TGTGCCAGCATCCGTACTAGCGGGCTTAATGAGCAGTTCTTC. This chain links TRBV11-2 with TRBJ2-1; TRBD2 matches 9 bases. The CDR3 has 14 amino acids. Germline-derived CDR1 and CDR2 are SGHAT and FQNNGV. V was clipped by 7 bases and J by 7 bases; unmatched bases: 8.

This chain connects TRBV27 to TRBJ1-4; TRBD1 matches at 7 bases. J lost 4 bases, V lost 3 bases, and 2 bases had no gene match. CDR3 length equals 14 residues. From germline, CDR1 is MNHEY and CDR2 SMNVEV (reference sequence). CDR3 nucleotides: TGTGCCAGCAGTTTTTCAGGGGGTAATGAAAAACTGTTTTTT. Protein product: CASSFSGGNEKLFF.

V and J are TRBV10-3 and TRBJ2-7, with 13 nucleotides matching TRBD2. Trimming cost V 6 bases and J 0 bases; bases outside gene matches: 5. The CDR3 runs 16 residues. Germline CDR1 ENHRY, CDR2 SYGVKD. CDR3 residues: CAIRGTSGASSYEQYF. The CDR3 nucleotides read TGTGCCATCAGAGGGACTAGCGGGGCGAGCTCCTACGAGCAGTACTTC.

The chain is built from TRBV13 and TRBJ2-4, with 12 bases that match TRBD2. Per germline, CDR1 PRHDT and CDR2 FYEKMQ (reference sequence). This CDR3 comprises 15 residues. J gave up 7 bases and V 3 bases, and 4 bases lay outside the gene matches. CDR3: CASSLTSGSANIQYF. DNA of the CDR3: TGTGCCAGCAGCTTGACTAGCGGGAGTGCGAACATTCAGTACTTC.

V is TRBV6-5 and J is TRBJ2-7; maybe TRBD2 (7 bases). Germline values: CDR1 MNHEY, CDR2 SVGAGI. The CDR3 loop spans 14 amino acids. The V end was cut by 2 bases, the J end by 0 bases, with 8 bases between. CDR3 residues: CASSYRGGSYEQYF. The CDR3, as DNA: TGTGCCAGCAGTTACAGGGGGGGCTCCTACGAGCAGTACTTC.

This clone was detected only a few times. V usage is TRBV27 and J usage is TRBJ2-2; D is unclear. Germline assignment: CDR1 MNHEY and CDR2 SMNVEV (reference sequence). The CDR3 covers 12 residues. With 4 bases removed from V and 5 bases from J, the gap between germline ends came to 5 bases. CDR3 nucleotides: TGTGCCAGCAGTTACCGGACCGGGGAGCTGTTTTTT. Protein sequence: CASSYRTGELFF.

This clone appeared once. The junction and the germline gene differ at one end; a read error may be behind it. V and J are TRBV7-9 and TRBJ2-6; maybe TRBD1 (5 bases). There are 18 residues in the CDR3. Germline V gene lookup returns CDR1 SEHNR and CDR2 FQNEAQ (reference sequence). The CDR3 loop is CASSSWAPIYSGANVLTF. The CDR3, as DNA: TGTGCCAGCAGCTCTTGGGCACCAATCTACTCTGGGGCCAACGTCTTGACTTTC.

V gene TRBV10-3 combines with J gene TRBJ1-4; 7 bases fit TRBD1. From germline, CDR1 is ENHRY and CDR2 SYGVKD. The CDR3 runs 14 residues. V lost 10 bases and J lost 8; bases outside the gene matches: 13. The CDR3 here is CATKPTGSGEKLFF. The CDR3 coding sequence is TGTGCCACCAAGCCGACAGGGTCTGGAGAAAAACTGTTTTTT.

This clone appeared a single time. The chain is built from TRBV5-1 and TRBJ2-2, with TRBD2 identical over 7 bases. Germline CDR1 SGHRS, CDR2 YFSETQ. After removal of 3 bases from V and 2 bases from J, the junction contained 10 bases not matched to a gene. There are 17 residues in the CDR3. In DNA form, the CDR3 reads TGCGCCAGCAGCTCCATTAGCGGGCCTCCCAACACCGGGGAGCTGTTTTTT. Amino acid sequence: CASSSISGPPNTGELFF.

To note about this clone: At one of its ends the junction is not consistent with the germline gene, which may arise from a read error. The chain employs TRBV12-5 and TRBJ2-4; D may be TRBD2 (6 bases). The CDR3 extends over 12 amino acids. Looked up from germline, CDR1 is LGHNT and CDR2 is FRNRAP. CDR3 sequence: CASGFGGLPQDF. Here the CDR3 DNA reads TGTGCTAGTGGTTTTGGGGGACTCCCTCAGGACTTC. Full variable domain (remainder filled in from reference TRBV12-5 and TRBJ2-4): DARVTQTPRHKVTEMGQEVTMRCQPILGHNTVFWYRQTMMQGLELLAYFRNRAPLDDSGMPKDRFSAEMPDATLATLKIQPSEPRDSAVYFCASGFGGLPQDFGAGTRLSVL.